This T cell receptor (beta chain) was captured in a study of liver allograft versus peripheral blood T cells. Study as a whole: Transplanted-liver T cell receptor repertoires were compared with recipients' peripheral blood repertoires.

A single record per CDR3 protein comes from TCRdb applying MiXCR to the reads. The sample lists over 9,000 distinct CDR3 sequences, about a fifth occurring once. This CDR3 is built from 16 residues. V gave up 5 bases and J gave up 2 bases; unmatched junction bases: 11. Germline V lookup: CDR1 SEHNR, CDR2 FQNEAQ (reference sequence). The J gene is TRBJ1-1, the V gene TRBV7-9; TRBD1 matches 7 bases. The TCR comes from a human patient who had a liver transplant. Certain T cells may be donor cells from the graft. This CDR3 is CASSPPQTGFNTEAFF. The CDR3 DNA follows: TGTGCCAGCAGCCCGCCCCAGACAGGGTTTAACACTGAAGCTTTCTTT.